This TCR beta chain was identified during a study of shared clonotypes between healthy human individuals. Study details: Sampling drew on donors who were a couple of women and three men aged 18 to 49.

Some clones are missing from TCRdb's copy, which holds only in-frame ones; the method was immunoSEQ multiplex PCR. Of around 330,000 clones listed, approximately 79% were seen once; the top ten hold about a tenth. As for this clone: Its antigen is not identified.

General study findings and limits: As a rule, naive subsets had a larger estimated richness than memory subsets. In having few donors, the study represented limited genetic and exposure-history diversity.

The V gene end was trimmed by 5 bases and the J gene end by 5 bases; junction bases not matched to a gene: 5. The CDR3 totals 14 residues. This sequence originates from a man between 25 and 39 years old in good health. Sequencing input: memory CD4+ T cells sorted from blood. Documented subset: CD45RA-negative fraction. The V call is TRBV7-1, the J call TRBJ2-3; the match to TRBD1 covers 9 bases. TRBV7-1 carries the ORF label, with uncertain function. For the CDR3, the DNA is TGTGCCAGCAGCCAGAACAGGGGGCAAGATACGCAGTATTTT. Translated, it gives CASSQNRGQDTQYF.